Below, 14 T cell receptor beta chains from the same sample are listed, as sequenced in a study of spatial heterogeneity in lung cancer. In TCRdb, the 5' RACE reads were re-called with MiXCR into one record per CDR3 protein. The table includes around 5,400 distinct CDR3 sequences, 7.8% detected once. Broader study findings: Mutation tallies in tumors tracked expanded intratumoral alpha and beta TCR counts.

These receptors are not linked to any known antigen. Indicated time point: sample taken at primary tumor resection. The specimen was lung tumor tissue, collected at surgery. Every receptor here comes from a female donor with early-stage non-small cell lung cancer.

The chain has TRBV7-3 and TRBJ2-2; D possibly uses TRBD1 or TRBD2 (5 bases each). From germline, CDR1 is SGHTA and CDR2 FQGTGA. V shed 0 bases and J shed 4 bases, with 9 bases lying between them. The CDR3 totals 15 residues. The CDR3 bases are TGTGCCAGCAGCTTAACCAGGGCGGGCACCGGGGAGCTGTTTTTT. This encodes CASSLTRAGTGELFF.

CDR3 in amino acids: CASGQGNTEAFF. The CDR3 DNA reads TGTGCCAGCGGGCAGGGGAACACTGAAGCTTTCTTT. V and J are TRBV2 and TRBJ1-1; weak D call: TRBD1 (5 bases). V was shortened by 8 bases and J by 1 base, with 8 bases between the two germline ends. Germline assignment: CDR1 SNHLY and CDR2 FYNNEI. The CDR3 spans 12 residues.

This clonotype was seen repeatedly, ten times or more. This chain links TRBV7-9 with TRBJ2-3; the D is unclear. V was pared by 7 bases and J by 5 bases, with 10 bases between. The CDR3 has 12 residues. The germline gives CDR1 SEHNR, CDR2 FQNEAQ (reference sequence). This chain's CDR3 is CASTREGDTQYF. CDR3 coding DNA: TGTGCCAGCACCCGAGAAGGAGATACGCAGTATTTT.

This clonotype occurred many times. This chain uses TRBV7-8 with TRBJ2-7, with TRBD1 identical over 9 bases. Unmatched junction bases numbered 9, after V lost 3 bases and J lost 3 bases. Looked up from germline, CDR1 is SGHVS and CDR2 is FQNEAQ. The CDR3 has 16 amino acids. The CDR3 sequence is CASSLFSGTGNYEQYF. The CDR3 coding sequence is TGTGCCAGCAGCTTGTTCTCCGGGACAGGGAACTACGAGCAGTACTTC.

The sample holds many counts of this clonotype. This rearrangement joins TRBV4-1 to TRBJ2-7; TRBD1 is a possible D gene (5 bases). V was shortened by 1 base and J by 2 bases, with 9 bases between the two germline ends. Germline V gene data show CDR1 as MGHRA and CDR2 as YSYEKL. This CDR3 comprises 14 residues. This chain's CDR3 is CASSQGGSTYEQYF. The CDR3 DNA sequence: TGCGCCAGCAGCCAAGGGGGCAGTACCTACGAGCAGTACTTC.

This clonotype was observed a handful of times. The chain employs TRBV29-1 and TRBJ2-5, with a tentative D call TRBD2 (5 bases). This CDR3 spans 12 amino acids. The V gene's germline CDR1 is SQVTM and CDR2 ANQGSEA. Deletions cut 4 bases from V and 4 bases from J, with 10 bases between. Here the CDR3 DNA reads TGCAGCGTTGTCGGGATCCGAGAGACCCAGTACTTC. Its translation is CSVVGIRETQYF. Supplemented by reference TRBV29-1 and TRBJ2-5, the full variable domain reads SAVISQKPSRDICQRGTSLTIQCQVDSQVTMMFWYRQQPGQSLTLIATANQGSEATYESGFVIDKFPISRPNLTFSTLTVSNMSPEDSSIYLCSVVGIRETQYFGPGTRLLVL.

Relative to its sample, this clonotype is medium-sized. This CDR3 is CASSPLAISETQYF. In DNA, the CDR3 is TGTGCCAGCAGCCCCCTAGCGATCTCAGAGACCCAGTACTTC. The chain couples TRBV5-4 to TRBJ2-5; D is possibly TRBD2 (6 bases). Looked up from germline, CDR1 is SGHNT and CDR2 is YYREEE (reference sequence). This CDR3 has 14 residues. V was trimmed by 4 bases and J by 4 bases, leaving 14 bases between them.

By sample fraction, this clonotype is medium-sized. The chain employs TRBV6-5 and TRBJ1-6, with 8 bases aligning to TRBD1. This CDR3 spans 16 amino acids. CDR1 is MNHEY and CDR2 is SVGAGI in the germline V gene. The junction had 9 bases not matched to a gene; V was cut back by 5 bases and J by 6 bases. CDR3 nucleotides: TGTGCCAGCAGTGACCCCCAGGGGGCATCTAATTCACCCCTCCACTTT. It encodes CASSDPQGASNSPLHF.

This clonotype counts as medium-sized (0.01 to 0.1%). V usage is TRBV7-2 and J usage is TRBJ1-1, with D unclear. The CDR3 loop spans 16 amino acids. Trimming stripped 5 bases from V and 2 bases from J, with 18 bases between. Germline V gene sequence: CDR1 SGHTA, CDR2 FQGNSA. The CDR3 region is CASSIRTGLPNTEAFF. CDR3 nucleotide sequence: TGTGCCAGCAGCATCAGGACTGGATTGCCCAACACTGAAGCTTTCTTT.

V and J are TRBV29-1 and TRBJ2-1; the match to TRBD1 covers 11 bases. The trim removed 4 bases at V and 6 bases at J, leaving 2 bases unmatched. The germline V gene encodes CDR1 SQVTM and CDR2 ANQGSEA. CDR3 length: 13 residues. DNA of the CDR3: TGCAGCGTTGTGGGACAGGGGGGCAATGAGCAGTTCTTC. Protein: CSVVGQGGNEQFF.

Many counts were recorded for this clonotype. The V gene is TRBV6-2 or TRBV6-3, the J gene TRBJ2-7; 13 bases fit TRBD2. The CDR3 runs to 16 residues. Germline trimming cut 2 bases from V and 5 bases from J; bases unmatched to any gene: 6. Per germline, CDR1 MNHEY and CDR2 SVGEGT. CDR3 nucleotides: TGTGCCAGCAGTTACGTCGGACTAGCGGGAGCCAACGAGCAGTACTTC. As protein: CASSYVGLAGANEQYF.

By proportion, this clonotype is medium-sized. The chain couples TRBV4-1 to TRBJ1-6; a weak D match, TRBD1 (5 bases). Germline V CDR1 and CDR2: MGHRA, YSYEKL. V lost 0 bases, J lost 10 bases, and 10 bases lay in between. The CDR3 covers 14 residues. CDR3 nucleotide sequence: TGCGCCAGCAGCCAAGACAGGGAAGTGTCACCCCTCCACTTT. This sequence encodes CASSQDREVSPLHF.

This clonotype was seen at least ten times. The V gene is TRBV6-6, the J gene TRBJ1-1, with D perhaps matching TRBD1 (6 bases). Trimming left V 6 bases short and J 5 bases short, with 16 bases between. The CDR3 covers 14 residues. Looked up from germline, CDR1 is MNHNY and CDR2 is SVGAGI (reference sequence). The CDR3 reads CASRPTGKETEAFF. The CDR3 region has the DNA TGTGCCAGCAGGCCTACAGGGAAGGAGACTGAAGCTTTCTTT.

This clonotype ranks as medium-sized. The chain carries TRBV18 and TRBJ2-1; 7 bases are a match to TRBD1. Germline loops: CDR1 KGHSH, CDR2 LQKENI. Trimming removed 3 bases from V and 8 bases from J; junction bases left unmatched: 1. The CDR3 covers 12 residues. CDR3 in amino acids: CASSPDRHEQFF. The CDR3 DNA is TGTGCCAGCTCACCGGACAGGCATGAGCAGTTCTTC. The whole variable domain, filled in from reference TRBV18 and TRBJ2-1, reads NAGVMQNPRHLVRRRGQEARLRCSPMKGHSHVYWYRQLPEEGLKFMVYLQKENIIDESGMPKERFSAEFPKEGPSILRIQQVVRGDSAAYFCASSPDRHEQFFGPGTRLTVL.